This T cell receptor (beta chain) was identified during a study of blood T cell repertoires in COVID-19. Study at large: Samples came from the United States, Italy and Spain, spanning acute and convalescent COVID-19. Sample material is recorded as cDNA or gDNA derived from T cells, B-cell-depleted T cells, or PBMCs.

In the authors' methods: Nucleated cell counts were estimated from reference gene primer amplification. Profiled with immunoSEQ multiplex PCR; TCRdb holds only in-frame clones, not every one. The DNA gave D and trimming, while V, J and clone size come from that table. The table shows 200,000 to 300,000 clones, with 70% to 90% occurring only once. From germline, CDR1 is MDHEN and CDR2 SYDVKM. CDR3 length: 14 amino acids. The V gene end was trimmed by 3 bases and the J gene end by 7 bases; junction bases not matched to a gene: 6. The receptor was isolated from an elderly man with acute or convalescent COVID-19. The rearrangement links TRBV28 to TRBJ2-7; 10 nucleotides agree with TRBD1. Sequenced sample: peripheral blood. CDR3 region: CASSLVDRGFEQYF. For the CDR3, the DNA is TGTGCCAGCAGTTTGGTGGACAGGGGGTTTGAGCAGTACTTC.